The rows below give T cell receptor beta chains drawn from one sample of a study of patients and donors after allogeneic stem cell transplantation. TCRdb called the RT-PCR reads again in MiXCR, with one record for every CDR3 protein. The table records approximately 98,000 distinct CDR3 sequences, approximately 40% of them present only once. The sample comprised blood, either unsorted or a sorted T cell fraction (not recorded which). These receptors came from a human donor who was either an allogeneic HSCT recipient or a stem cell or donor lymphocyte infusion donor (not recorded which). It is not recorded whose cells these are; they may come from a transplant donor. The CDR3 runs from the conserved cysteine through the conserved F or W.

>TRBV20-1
CSAREPSVVNTEAFF
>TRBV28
CASSIPGTPYEQYF
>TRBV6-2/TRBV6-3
CASSPRILNPEAFF
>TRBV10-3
CAISESTSKVDTQYF
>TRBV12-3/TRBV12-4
CASSFEGDQPQHF
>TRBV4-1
CASSQAVAEFRTEAFF
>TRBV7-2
CASSSYQETQYF
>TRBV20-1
CSARLNTEAFF
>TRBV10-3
CAISESHTLTDFTLETQYF
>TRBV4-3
CASSQDMNDRSGNTIYF
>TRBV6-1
CASIHGGNGNQPQHF
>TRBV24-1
CATSRGGSDTQYF
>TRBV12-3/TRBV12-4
CASSKQGALNTEAFF
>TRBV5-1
CASSPDGPNQPQHF
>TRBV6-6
CASSNQKTANTEAFF
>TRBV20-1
CSARDPRTVNTEAFF
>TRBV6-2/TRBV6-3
CASSPWGLALNEQFF
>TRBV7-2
CASSFGQMNTEAFF
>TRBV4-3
CASSQTMRDGMNTEAFF
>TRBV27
CASSMGQPWIYEQYF
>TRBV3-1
CASSQLAGGNEQFF
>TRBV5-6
CASSFGGFVYQETQYF
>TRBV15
CATSRDETVGNQPQHF
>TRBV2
CASSLGQGVRNTIYF
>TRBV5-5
CASSLEGRNTEAFF
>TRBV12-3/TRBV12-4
CASSLIVPPGNPHKTSTDTQYF
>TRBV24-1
CATSDPPGTGDAEAFF
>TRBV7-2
CASSLAGRAFGELFF
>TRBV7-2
CASSLGHAGNTIYF